Below, 31 T cell receptor beta chains from the same sample are listed, as sequenced in a study of cytomegalovirus exposure and HLA in healthy donors (dated by TCRdb to about 2017). The method behind the library was the immunoSEQ multiplex PCR assay. A mixture of 60 forward primers for TCR Vbeta segments and 13 reverse primers for TCR Jbeta segments was used in the multiplex PCR. Entries here come from immuneACCESS through TCRdb and include only in-frame sequences with V and J called. Some clones fail to appear in such tables; in the studies checked, an unresolved V gene covers under half of the shortfall, and the cause of the remainder is unknown. The sample profile shows about 110,000 clones; nearly 70% of them were found once. The ten largest account for 5.4% of the sample. Sequencing was carried out using PBMCs. These receptors were obtained from a woman in her 70s in good health and CMV-seropositive.

The chain is built from TRBV5-1 and TRBJ2-3, with unresolved D. The CDR3 contains 15 residues. The V gene lost 0 bases and the J gene lost 4 bases, with 12 bases spanning the gap. The germline V gene has CDR1 SGHRS and CDR2 YFSETQ. The CDR3 sequence is CASSLAQSGPDTQYF. The DNA of the CDR3 is TGCGCCAGCAGCTTGGCTCAATCAGGCCCAGATACGCAGTATTTT. The full variable domain, with the rest looked up from reference TRBV5-1 and TRBJ2-3, is KAGVTQTPRYLIKTRGQQVTLSCSPISGHRSVSWYQQTPGQGLQFLFEYFSETQRNKGNFPGRFSGRQFSNSRSEMNVSTLELGDSALYLCASSLAQSGPDTQYFGPGTRLTVL.

The chain carries TRBV7-2 and TRBJ2-1, with D possibly matching TRBD2 (5 bases). The CDR3 length is 12 residues. V lost 8 bases and J lost 9, with 14 bases in between. Looked up from germline, CDR1 is SGHTA and CDR2 is FQGNSA. The CDR3 sequence is CASAGQPTEQFF. As DNA, the CDR3 is TGTGCCAGCGCGGGCCAGCCCACTGAGCAGTTCTTC.

This rearrangement joins TRBV27 to TRBJ1-4; 8 bases align to TRBD1. The junction had 5 bases not matched to a gene; V was cut back by 7 bases and J by 7 bases. The germline V gene encodes CDR1 MNHEY and CDR2 SMNVEV (reference sequence). The CDR3 runs to 13 residues. DNA for the CDR3: TGTGCCAGCAAGGACAGGGCACTTGAAAAACTGTTTTTT. As protein: CASKDRALEKLFF.

V gene TRBV30 combines with J gene TRBJ1-3; no clear D gene. Trimming took off 4 bases at V and 2 bases at J, with 27 bases between the two ends. From germline, CDR1 is GTSNPN and CDR2 SVGIG (reference sequence). There are 19 residues in the CDR3. DNA for the CDR3: TGTGCCTGGAAATCGATCCTCGGGAGCCGTGGGCTCACTGGAAACACCATATATTTT. Residues: CAWKSILGSRGLTGNTIYF.

The V call is TRBV18, the J call TRBJ1-2; a possible D gene is TRBD1 (6 bases). V was cut by 1 base and J by 4 bases, with 13 bases left in between. Germline values: CDR1 KGHSH, CDR2 LQKENI. The CDR3 length is 15 residues. CDR3 region: CASSPQQGGLYGYTF. DNA of the CDR3: TGTGCCAGCTCACCACAACAGGGTGGCCTCTATGGCTACACCTTC.

The chain combines TRBV6-1 with TRBJ1-2; a weak D match, TRBD1 (5 bases). The CDR3 is made up of 14 amino acids. V lost 4 bases to trimming and J lost 0 bases, with 9 bases between them. Germline V gives CDR1 MNHNS, CDR2 SASEGT. The CDR3 nucleotides are TGTGCCAGCAGTGTAGACAGAGCTAACTATGGCTACACCTTC. As protein: CASSVDRANYGYTF.

The chain combines TRBV6-6 with TRBJ1-4; maybe TRBD1 (5 bases). Deletions cut 2 bases from V and 8 bases from J, with 12 bases between. The CDR3 covers 14 residues. Germline V gene sequence: CDR1 MNHNY, CDR2 SVGAGI (reference sequence). CDR3 region: CASSYGGSLEKLFF. CDR3 bases: TGTGCCAGCAGTTACGGGGGGAGTTTAGAAAAACTGTTTTTT.

The rearrangement joins TRBV11-2 to TRBJ1-1; D gene unclear. This CDR3 is built from 12 residues. Germline-derived CDR1 and CDR2 are SGHAT and FQNNGV. Trimming took 4 bases from V and 7 from J, leaving 10 bases between them. DNA for the CDR3: TGTGCCAGCAGCTCCAGAGGGTATGAAGCTTTCTTT. Encoded protein: CASSSRGYEAFF.

The chain recombines TRBV30 with TRBJ1-6; D is unclear. Trimming removed 0 bases at V and 5 bases at J, with 11 bases between. CDR3 length: 15 amino acids. Germline CDR1 and CDR2: GTSNPN and SVGIG (reference sequence). The CDR3 spells CAWSVMGSNNSPLHF. DNA of the CDR3: TGTGCCTGGAGTGTAATGGGGAGCAATAATTCACCCCTCCACTTT.

V usage is TRBV14 and J usage is TRBJ2-5, with a weak D call TRBD1 (5 bases). The germline V gene encodes CDR1 SGHDN and CDR2 FVKESK. The V end was cut by 3 bases, the J end by 5 bases, with 7 bases between. The CDR3 contains 12 residues. The CDR3 region has the DNA TGTGCCAGCAGCCAGGGGCTGGAGACCCAGTACTTC. Protein product: CASSQGLETQYF.

The V and J genes are TRBV19 and TRBJ2-6; unclear D gene. There are 15 residues in the CDR3. From germline, CDR1 is LNHDA and CDR2 SQIVND (reference sequence). The V end lost 2 bases, the J end lost 0 bases, and 5 bases lay between the germline ends. In DNA, the CDR3 is TGTGCCAGTAGTATAATTAGCTCTGGGGCCAACGTCCTGACTTTC. Its protein is CASSIISSGANVLTF.

This chain uses TRBV6-5 with TRBJ1-1, with D maybe TRBD1 (6 bases). V shed 8 bases and J shed 7 bases, with 20 bases lying between them. CDR1 and CDR2 from the germline V gene are MNHEY and SVGAGI. The CDR3 covers 14 residues. The CDR3: CASGQRQVPFEAFF. The CDR3 nucleotides read TGTGCCAGCGGCCAGCGACAGGTCCCTTTTGAAGCTTTCTTT.

The V and J genes are TRBV11-3 and TRBJ2-5, with 7 nucleotides matching TRBD1. Germline CDR1 reads SGHNT; CDR2 reads YENEEA. Trimming cost V 1 base and J 0 bases; bases outside gene matches: 8. This CDR3 has 17 amino acids. The CDR3 protein is CASSLVQGPLYQETQYF. CDR3 nucleotide sequence: TGTGCCAGCAGCTTAGTACAGGGGCCTTTGTACCAAGAGACCCAGTACTTC.

The chain links TRBV11-1 to TRBJ1-6; D ambiguous. Germline CDR1 and CDR2: SGHAT and FQDESV (reference sequence). Trimming left V 2 bases short and J 7 bases short, with 9 bases between. This CDR3 spans 14 amino acids. The CDR3 loop reads CASSLRGENSPLHF. For the CDR3, the DNA is TGTGCCAGCAGCTTACGGGGAGAGAATTCACCCCTCCACTTT.

V gene TRBV5-1 combines with J gene TRBJ2-5; 8 nucleotides line up with TRBD2. V was clipped by 0 bases and J by 1 base; unmatched bases: 8. Germline CDR1 reads SGHRS; CDR2 reads YFSETQ. The CDR3 covers 17 residues. The chain's CDR3 is CASSLGRGATSQETQYF. CDR3 sequence (DNA): TGCGCCAGCAGCTTGGGGCGGGGGGCTACTTCCCAAGAGACCCAGTACTTC.

The rearrangement joins TRBV19 to TRBJ2-7, with TRBD2 matching over 12 bases. The CDR3 sequence is 13 residues long. Germline V gene data show CDR1 as LNHDA and CDR2 as SQIVND (reference sequence). J lost 5 bases, V lost 5 bases, and 1 base had no gene match. The CDR3 spells CASSRLAGDEQYF. The CDR3, as DNA: TGTGCCAGTAGTCGACTAGCGGGGGACGAGCAGTACTTC.

This chain's CDR3 is CASRPESNGLSTDTQYF. The DNA of the CDR3 is TGTGCCAGTAGGCCCGAATCAAATGGCCTTAGCACAGATACGCAGTATTTT. The chain carries TRBV19 and TRBJ2-3; D is undetermined. With 6 bases removed from V and 0 bases from J, the gap between germline ends came to 19 bases. The CDR3 has 17 amino acids. Per the germline V gene, CDR1 is LNHDA and CDR2 is SQIVND (reference sequence).

This sequence joins TRBV5-1 and TRBJ2-2; TRBD1 is a possible D gene (6 bases). Trimming shortened V by 4 bases and J by 0 bases, and 13 bases separated the two germline ends. CDR3 length: 16 amino acids. The V gene's germline CDR1 is SGHRS and CDR2 YFSETQ. The CDR3 DNA reads TGCGCCAGCAGCGTTACAGGGTCAGCGAACACCGGGGAGCTGTTTTTT. It is translated as CASSVTGSANTGELFF.

The rearrangement links TRBV5-4 to TRBJ1-1; the D gene is possibly TRBD1 (5 bases). From germline, CDR1 is SGHNT and CDR2 YYREEE (reference sequence). V was clipped by 0 bases and J by 8 bases, with 8 bases between them. This CDR3 comprises 12 residues. The CDR3: CASSLGYREAFF. CDR3 nucleotide sequence: TGTGCCAGCAGCTTGGGGTACAGGGAAGCTTTCTTT.

In this sample, this clone turned up once. V is TRBV7-9 and J is TRBJ2-2, with 14 bases lining up with TRBD2. Germline assignment: CDR1 SEHNR and CDR2 FQNEAQ (reference sequence). The length of the CDR3 is 16 residues. The V and J ends lost 5 bases and 3 bases, in that order; junction bases with no gene match: 2. The DNA for the CDR3 is TGTGCCAGCAGCATGACTAGCGGGAGGGACACCGGGGAGCTGTTTTTT. It codes for CASSMTSGRDTGELFF.

This clone was seen only once. The chain couples TRBV2 to TRBJ1-2, with 10 bases lining up with TRBD1. The ends lost 2 bases at V and 8 bases at J; junction bases unmatched: 8. Germline values: CDR1 SNHLY, CDR2 FYNNEI. CDR3 length: 15 amino acids. This CDR3 reads CASSEPPGQGPGYTF. For the CDR3, the DNA is TGTGCCAGCAGTGAACCGCCGGGACAGGGGCCCGGCTACACCTTC.

Remarks on this clone: One end of the junction varies from germline; a read error may be responsible. The chain carries TRBV10-3 and TRBJ2-3; the match to TRBD2 covers 9 bases. Germline CDR1 reads ENHRY; CDR2 reads SYGVKD. The CDR3 has 16 amino acids. In nucleotides, the CDR3 is TGTGCCATCAGTGAGTCCCAGGGGACTAGCACCGATACGCAGTATTTT. It translates to CAISESQGTSTDTQYF.

This clone was seen a handful of times. This chain uses TRBV6-5 with TRBJ1-4, with 7 bases that match TRBD1. Germline-derived CDR1 and CDR2 are MNHEY and SVGAGI. The CDR3 is 14 residues long. Unmatched junction bases numbered 8, after V lost 6 bases and J lost 7 bases. The CDR3 DNA follows: TGTGCCAGCAGCCCACAGGGGAGATCTGAAAAACTGTTTTTT. This gives the protein CASSPQGRSEKLFF.

This clone was seen just once. The CDR3 reads CASSERRQGGRQYF. CDR3 nucleotides: TGTGCCAGCAGTGAAAGGAGACAGGGGGGGAGGCAGTACTTC. This chain uses TRBV2 with TRBJ2-7, with 9 nucleotides matching TRBD1. There are 14 residues in the CDR3. V trimming: 2 bases; J trimming: 9 bases; junction bases outside the gene matches: 8. The V gene's germline CDR1 is SNHLY and CDR2 FYNNEI.

The chain carries TRBV2 and TRBJ1-5, with unresolved D. Trimming took off 8 bases at V and 6 bases at J, with 14 bases between the two ends. Germline CDR1 and CDR2: SNHLY and FYNNEI. The CDR3 runs to 13 residues. The CDR3 bases are TGTGCCAGCGCGGATATAGGAGGTCAGCCCCAGCATTTT. Protein sequence: CASADIGGQPQHF. The full variable domain, its missing parts supplied by reference TRBV2 and TRBJ1-5, is EPEVTQTPSHQVTQMGQEVILRCVPISNHLYFYWYRQILGQKVEFLVSFYNNEISEKSEIFDDQFSVERPDGSNFTLKIRSTKLEDSAMYFCASADIGGQPQHFGDGTRLSIL.

The chain uses TRBV7-8 and TRBJ2-1; TRBD2 matches at 16 bases. This CDR3 is 15 amino acids long. The V gene end was trimmed by 6 bases and the J gene end by 9 bases; junction bases not matched to a gene: 5. The V gene's germline CDR1 is SGHVS and CDR2 FQNEAQ. Here the CDR3 DNA reads TGTGCCAGCAGACAAGGGACTAGCGGGGGGGGTGAGCAGTTCTTC. The encoded protein is CASRQGTSGGGEQFF.

This rearrangement joins TRBV5-1 to TRBJ1-6, with no clear D. The V end was cut by 4 bases, the J end by 0 bases, with 11 bases between. Germline V CDR1 and CDR2: SGHRS, YFSETQ. The CDR3 spans 16 residues. Here the CDR3 DNA reads TGCGCCAGCAGCCTTCGCGAGAGCTCCTATAATTCACCCCTCCACTTT. It specifies CASSLRESSYNSPLHF.

This sequence joins TRBV27 and TRBJ2-5, with 9 bases matching TRBD2. The V gene's germline CDR1 is MNHEY and CDR2 SMNVEV (reference sequence). The CDR3 has 14 residues. The trim removed 3 bases at V and 5 bases at J, leaving 4 bases unmatched. The CDR3 reads CASSLRGGTETQYF. The CDR3 region has the DNA TGTGCCAGCAGTTTGCGGGGGGGCACTGAGACCCAGTACTTC.

The J gene is TRBJ2-2, the V gene TRBV6-5; TRBD1 matches at 9 bases. CDR1 is MNHEY and CDR2 is SVGAGI in the germline V gene. The CDR3 runs to 14 residues. Trimming cost V 6 bases and J 8 bases; bases outside gene matches: 7. In nucleotides, the CDR3 is TGTGCCAGCAGGGGGGGGACAGGGTTAGGGGAGCTGTTTTTT. As protein: CASRGGTGLGELFF.

The chain employs TRBV5-1 and TRBJ2-1; 8 nucleotides line up with TRBD1. The CDR3 is made up of 15 amino acids. Trimming removed 4 bases from V and 5 bases from J; junction bases left unmatched: 8. Germline V gene sequence: CDR1 SGHRS, CDR2 YFSETQ. The CDR3 DNA sequence: TGCGCCAGCAGCCCCAGGGGGCTAGTGGACAATGAGCAGTTCTTC. Residues: CASSPRGLVDNEQFF. The whole variable domain, remainder taken from reference TRBV5-1 and TRBJ2-1, is KAGVTQTPRYLIKTRGQQVTLSCSPISGHRSVSWYQQTPGQGLQFLFEYFSETQRNKGNFPGRFSGRQFSNSRSEMNVSTLELGDSALYLCASSPRGLVDNEQFFGPGTRLTVL.

V usage is TRBV13 and J usage is TRBJ1-4, with 10 bases matching TRBD1. V was clipped by 8 bases and J by 7 bases; unmatched bases: 4. Germline CDR1 reads PRHDT; CDR2 reads FYEKMQ (reference sequence). This CDR3 is 13 amino acids long. The CDR3, as DNA: TGTGCCAGCCCCGGGACAGGGGTTGAAAAACTGTTTTTT. Encoded protein: CASPGTGVEKLFF. The whole variable domain, filled in from reference TRBV13 and TRBJ1-4, reads AAGVIQSPRHLIKEKRETATLKCYPIPRHDTVYWYQQGPGQDPQFLISFYEKMQSDKGSIPDRFSAQQFSDYHSELNMSSLELGDSALYFCASPGTGVEKLFFGSGTQLSVL.